A single sample gave rise to the 30 T cell receptor beta chains below, sequenced in a study of cytomegalovirus exposure and HLA in healthy donors. Using immunoSEQ multiplex PCR, the repertoire was profiled, and TCRdb retains in-frame clones only, with some absent. The sample consists of 140,000 to 150,000 clones, roughly 89% of them appearing once. The sequenced sample was PBMCs. The receptors here all came from a man younger than 30 in good health and CMV-seropositive.

The chain is built from TRBV18 and TRBJ1-1, with D tentatively TRBD1 (5 bases). The CDR3 consists of 16 residues. Germline values: CDR1 KGHSH, CDR2 LQKENI. Trimming removed 3 bases from V and 3 bases from J, with 17 bases in between. The CDR3 spells CASSPGGAGVDTEAFF. CDR3 DNA sequence: TGTGCCAGCTCACCTGGGGGAGCGGGGGTCGACACTGAAGCTTTCTTT.

The CDR3 DNA is TGTGCCAGCTCATATGGACAGGGGCCAGGGGATGAGCAGTTCTTC. This sequence encodes CASSYGQGPGDEQFF. The chain uses TRBV18 and TRBJ2-1, with TRBD1 matching 9 bases. The CDR3 loop spans 15 amino acids. Germline CDR1 reads KGHSH; CDR2 reads LQKENI. J gave up 8 bases and V 5 bases, and 10 bases lay outside the gene matches.

The V and J genes are TRBV4-2 and TRBJ1-4; the D gene is possibly TRBD1 (5 bases). CDR3 length: 17 residues. Germline CDR1 and CDR2: LGHNA and YNFKEQ. V gave up 4 bases and J gave up 0 bases, with 15 bases separating them. CDR3 DNA: TGTGCCAGCAGCCTCTCTCCAACGACAGCAACTAATGAAAAACTGTTTTTT. It specifies CASSLSPTTATNEKLFF.

This clone was recorded only once. The chain links TRBV13 to TRBJ1-5; D is ambiguous. Trimming pared 5 bases from V and 7 bases from J, leaving 18 bases between. Germline CDR1 is PRHDT and CDR2 is FYEKMQ (reference sequence). The length of the CDR3 is 15 residues. CDR3 in amino acids: CASSRLGEGLQPQHF. CDR3 nucleotide sequence: TGTGCCAGCAGCCGCTTGGGAGAGGGATTACAGCCCCAGCATTTT.

This clone has a single count. This sequence joins TRBV19 and TRBJ1-5, with D possibly TRBD1 on 5 matching bases. Germline V gives CDR1 LNHDA, CDR2 SQIVND (reference sequence). This CDR3 comprises 15 residues. The V gene lost 10 bases and the J gene lost 0 bases, with 16 bases spanning the gap. The CDR3 DNA is TGTGCCACCGGGGGAGGGGCCCATAGCAATCAGCCCCAGCATTTT. Translation gives CATGGGAHSNQPQHF.

This clone has a single count. The chain employs TRBV5-4 and TRBJ2-5; weak D call: TRBD1 (6 bases). V was clipped by 3 bases and J by 10 bases, with 19 bases between them. CDR1 is SGHNT, CDR2 YYREEE, per germline (reference sequence). CDR3 length equals 14 residues. In nucleotides, the CDR3 is TGTGCCAGCAGCTCTGAGGGGGATTGGGGCGGCCAGTACTTC. Translated: CASSSEGDWGGQYF.

This chain joins TRBV27 and TRBJ2-2; tentatively, D is TRBD1 (5 bases). Trimming cost V 5 bases and J 4 bases, with 14 bases left between them. This CDR3 is built from 15 residues. Germline CDR1 MNHEY, CDR2 SMNVEV (reference sequence). The CDR3 sequence is CASSAAWGSTGELFF. The CDR3 DNA reads as TGTGCCAGCAGTGCCGCGTGGGGCAGCACCGGGGAGCTGTTTTTT.

The chain links TRBV28 to TRBJ2-1; D perhaps matches TRBD1 (7 bases). The germline V gene has CDR1 MDHEN and CDR2 SYDVKM. The CDR3 has 15 amino acids. Trimming took off 4 bases at V and 5 bases at J, with 15 bases between the two ends. CDR3 sequence reads: CASSSDRVADNEQFF. CDR3 bases: TGTGCCAGCAGTTCAGACAGGGTAGCGGACAATGAGCAGTTCTTC.

The J gene is TRBJ1-5, the V gene TRBV28; 9 nucleotides align to TRBD1. Germline V CDR1 and CDR2: MDHEN, SYDVKM. V was pared by 4 bases and J by 6 bases, with 10 bases of the junction left unmatched. This CDR3 has 16 amino acids. CDR3 nucleotide sequence: TGTGCCAGCAGTTCTTCCGGGACAGGGACGAGTCAGCCCCAGCATTTT. Protein: CASSSSGTGTSQPQHF.

The J gene is TRBJ1-1, the V gene TRBV28; 10 bases match TRBD1. V shed 5 bases, J shed 5 bases, and the junction held 8 bases outside the gene matches. The germline V gene has CDR1 MDHEN and CDR2 SYDVKM. CDR3 length equals 15 residues. The CDR3 nucleotides are TGTGCCAGCAGTCCAGATCCGGGACAGGGGACTGAAGCTTTCTTT. This encodes CASSPDPGQGTEAFF.

The genes are TRBV13 and TRBJ1-6, with TRBD1 matching over 9 bases. With V trimmed by 5 bases and J by 8 bases, 4 bases remained unmatched. The CDR3 spans 14 residues. Germline lookup yields CDR1 PRHDT and CDR2 FYEKMQ (reference sequence). CDR3 bases: TGTGCCAGCAGCCGTAGGGACAGGGATTCACCCCTCCACTTT. Its protein is CASSRRDRDSPLHF.

The chain recombines TRBV19 with TRBJ1-6; no reliable D call. This CDR3 region has 15 residues. V dropped 4 bases and J dropped 0 bases, with 7 bases sitting between them. The germline V gene encodes CDR1 LNHDA and CDR2 SQIVND (reference sequence). The CDR3 reads CASSSQNSYNSPLHF. The CDR3 region has the DNA TGTGCCAGTAGTAGCCAGAACTCCTATAATTCACCCCTCCACTTT.

The rearrangement links TRBV5-4 to TRBJ2-7, with D possibly matching TRBD2 (5 bases). The CDR3 contains 13 residues. The germline V gene has CDR1 SGHNT and CDR2 YYREEE (reference sequence). With 7 bases removed from V and 5 bases from J, the gap between germline ends came to 16 bases. The CDR3 reads CASGYSLGNEQYF. For the CDR3, the DNA is TGTGCCAGCGGTTATTCCCTCGGGAACGAGCAGTACTTC.

The chain combines TRBV6-1 with TRBJ1-5; D is undetermined. CDR1 MNHNS and CDR2 SASEGT come from the germline V gene. CDR3 length equals 10 residues. V gave up 10 bases and J gave up 6 bases, with 7 bases separating them. The CDR3, as DNA: TGTGCCACGACGGGTCAGCCCCAGCATTTT. This encodes CATTGQPQHF.

The genes are TRBV6-1 and TRBJ1-1; the match to TRBD1 covers 10 bases. CDR1 is MNHNS and CDR2 is SASEGT in the germline V gene. The CDR3 has 15 amino acids. The V and J ends lost 6 bases and 3 bases, in that order; junction bases with no gene match: 7. The CDR3 DNA is TGTGCCAGCAGGGGGACAGGGGTATTGGACACTGAAGCTTTCTTT. The encoded protein is CASRGTGVLDTEAFF.

This clone has just one count. In nucleotides, the CDR3 is TGCAGCGGTCAAAAATCAACTAATGAAAAACTGTTTTTT. This sequence encodes CSGQKSTNEKLFF. This sequence joins TRBV29-1 and TRBJ1-4, with unresolved D. V shed 7 bases and J shed 0 bases, with 9 bases lying between them. Per germline, CDR1 SQVTM and CDR2 ANQGSEA. This CDR3 is built from 13 residues.

The chain combines TRBV19 with TRBJ2-7, with D possibly being TRBD2 (6 bases). V was shortened by 3 bases and J by 5 bases, with 14 bases between the two germline ends. The CDR3 is made up of 14 amino acids. Germline-derived CDR1 and CDR2 are LNHDA and SQIVND (reference sequence). In DNA, the CDR3 is TGTGCCAGTAGTATTCGAGGAGGGAAAGACGAGCAGTACTTC. Translating gives CASSIRGGKDEQYF.

This chain links TRBV6-5 with TRBJ2-7, with D tentatively TRBD1 (5 bases). V lost 5 bases to trimming and J lost 3 bases, with 11 bases between them. The CDR3 length is 13 residues. Germline CDR1 and CDR2: MNHEY and SVGAGI. CDR3 bases: TGTGCCAGCAGTCCGGACAAAAACTACGAGCAGTACTTC. Encoded protein: CASSPDKNYEQYF.

The chain combines TRBV6-5 with TRBJ1-2, with 7 bases fitting TRBD1. Trimming took 5 bases from V and 7 from J; bases not matched to a gene: 7. Germline lookup yields CDR1 MNHEY and CDR2 SVGAGI. The CDR3 has 13 residues. CDR3 sequence reads: CASSLKGAGGYTF. The CDR3, as DNA: TGTGCCAGCAGTCTTAAGGGGGCGGGTGGCTACACCTTC.

The V call is TRBV7-2, the J call TRBJ1-5, with D hard to call. The CDR3 loop spans 12 amino acids. Trimming cost V 5 bases and J 3 bases, with 5 bases left between them. Germline-derived CDR1 and CDR2 are SGHTA and FQGNSA. The DNA of the CDR3 is TGTGCCAGCAGCCTCCTCAATCAGCCCCAGCATTTT. Translating it yields CASSLLNQPQHF.

The chain carries TRBV5-1 and TRBJ1-1; a possible D gene is TRBD1 (5 bases). The CDR3 runs 13 residues. V was clipped by 1 base and J by 7 bases, with 11 bases between them. Germline-derived CDR1 and CDR2 are SGHRS and YFSETQ. The CDR3 reads CASSLNRGSEAFF. CDR3 bases: TGCGCCAGCAGCTTGAATAGGGGTAGTGAAGCTTTCTTT.

V and J are TRBV28 and TRBJ2-1, with D possibly being TRBD1 (5 bases). The V gene's germline CDR1 is MDHEN and CDR2 SYDVKM. V lost 2 bases to trimming and J lost 7 bases, with 12 bases between them. This CDR3 has 14 amino acids. The CDR3 region is CASSLLGPGNEQFF. CDR3 nucleotide sequence: TGTGCCAGCAGTTTACTGGGGCCAGGGAATGAGCAGTTCTTC.

The rearrangement links TRBV9 to TRBJ2-1, with 10 bases that match TRBD1. The CDR3 has 16 residues. With V trimmed by 3 bases and J by 4 bases, 7 bases remained unmatched. Germline loops: CDR1 SGDLS, CDR2 YYNGEE. CDR3 DNA: TGTGCCAGCAGCGAACCGGGACAGGGGCCTTACAATGAGCAGTTCTTC. Translation: CASSEPGQGPYNEQFF.

The V and J genes are TRBV9 and TRBJ1-2; perhaps TRBD1 as D (5 bases). CDR3 size: 13 residues. V lost 0 bases to trimming and J lost 8 bases, with 11 bases between them. CDR1 and CDR2 (germline): SGDLS, YYNGEE. CDR3 region: CASSVEQDRGYTF. For the CDR3, the DNA is TGTGCCAGCAGCGTAGAGCAAGACAGAGGCTACACCTTC.

The rearrangement links TRBV5-1 to TRBJ1-2; 8 bases align to TRBD1. The CDR3 is made up of 13 amino acids. Germline trimming cut 5 bases from V and 4 bases from J; bases unmatched to any gene: 4. From germline, CDR1 is SGHRS and CDR2 YFSETQ. In DNA form, the CDR3 reads TGCGCCAGCAGTTTCGGGACAGGCTATGGCTACACCTTC. Residues: CASSFGTGYGYTF.

The V gene is TRBV5-1, the J gene TRBJ1-1; 8 bases are a match to TRBD1. V was clipped by 4 bases and J by 0 bases; unmatched bases: 5. The CDR3 has 15 residues. Germline V gene sequence: CDR1 SGHRS, CDR2 YFSETQ. The CDR3 sequence is CASSTTTGVNTEAFF. CDR3 bases: TGCGCCAGCAGCACCACGACAGGGGTGAACACTGAAGCTTTCTTT.

The chain links TRBV9 to TRBJ1-1; D is unresolved. CDR1 and CDR2 from the germline V gene are SGDLS and YYNGEE. The germline V and J ends were trimmed by 0 bases and 6 bases, with 12 bases remaining between them. There are 14 residues in the CDR3. The CDR3 region has the DNA TGTGCCAGCAGCGTAGAGAGTACAGCCTCTGAAGCTTTCTTT. Residues: CASSVESTASEAFF. The full variable domain, completed using reference TRBV9 and TRBJ1-1, is DSGVTQTPKHLITATGQRVTLRCSPRSGDLSVYWYQQSLDQGLQFLIQYYNGEERAKGNILERFSAQQFPDLHSELNLSSLELGDSALYFCASSVESTASEAFFGQGTRLTVV.

The chain carries TRBV6-5 and TRBJ1-1; D gene uncertain. Deletions cut 6 bases from V and 0 bases from J, with 14 bases between. Germline V gene data show CDR1 as MNHEY and CDR2 as SVGAGI. The CDR3 consists of 15 residues. CDR3 sequence: CASSHGGFMNTEAFF. CDR3 DNA sequence: TGTGCCAGCAGCCACGGCGGATTTATGAACACTGAAGCTTTCTTT.

Here the CDR3 DNA reads TGTGCCAGCAGCTTGGGGACAGGGAAGTTCTTC. It yields the protein CASSLGTGKFF. This chain connects TRBV5-6 to TRBJ2-1; 8 bases fit TRBD1. Germline V gives CDR1 SGHDT, CDR2 YYEEEE. The V gene end was trimmed by 0 bases and the J gene end by 14 bases; junction bases not matched to a gene: 1. CDR3 length: 11 amino acids.

The chain recombines TRBV9 with TRBJ2-1, with 11 bases matching TRBD2. The CDR3 length is 15 residues. V dropped 0 bases and J dropped 7; count of bases not matched to a gene: 3. The germline gives CDR1 SGDLS, CDR2 YYNGEE. The DNA of the CDR3 is TGTGCCAGCAGCGTAGTAGCGGGGGGGTGGAATGAGCAGTTCTTC. It is translated as CASSVVAGGWNEQFF.